One sample yielded the 8 T cell receptor delta chains listed below, sequenced in a study of gamma-delta T cells after stem cell transplantation. TCRdb fed the RT-PCR reads to CATT. The repertoire holds roughly 1,400 delta-chain clones, with 8.7% as singletons. Sequencing was done on a sample of gamma-delta T cells. Source of these receptors: a human donor. It is not recorded whose cells these are; they may come from a transplant donor.

Comments on this clone: A single base separates this from a much larger clone, so it may be a read error. Different DNA sequences within this sample yield the same CDR3. This chain joins TRDV2 and TRDJ1; TRDD3 matches 7 bases. This CDR3 comprises 21 residues. V was pared by 0 bases and J by 4 bases, with 25 bases of the junction left unmatched. Germline V gene data show CDR1 as GEAIGNYY and CDR2 as EKD. Written as DNA, the CDR3 is TGTGCCTGTGACACCGTTTTTTCGAATAATAGGGGGATCAGAACTAACGATAAACTCATCTTT. Its translation is CACDTVFSNNRGIRTNDKLIF.

To note about this clone: Being one base from a much bigger clone, this may be a read error. The chain is built from TRDV2 and TRDJ1; TRDD3 aligns across 11 bases. The CDR3 extends over 19 amino acids. In germline, CDR1 is GEAIGNYY, CDR2 EKD. The CDR3 nucleotides are TGTGCCTGTGACACTGTTGCTGGGGGATACCCCTTTAACACCGATAAACCCATCTTT. It is translated as CACDTVAGGYPFNTDKPIF.

Regarding this clone: TCRdb lists the protein of a much larger clone for this DNA, which differs at residue 6, so this is likely a read error; the protein given here is translated from the DNA itself. The gene calls are TRDV2 and TRDJ1, with 8 bases that match TRDD3. V shed 0 bases, J shed 2 bases, and the junction held 19 bases outside the gene matches. The V gene's germline CDR1 is GEAIGNYY and CDR2 EKD. The CDR3 consists of 20 residues. The CDR3 protein is CACDTMTDWGSPHTTDKLIF. Here the CDR3 DNA reads TGTGCCTGTGACACCATGACGGACTGGGGGTCACCTCATACGACCGATAAACTCATCTTT.

The V gene is TRDV2, the J gene TRDJ1; TRDD3 aligns across 13 bases. Germline CDR1 GEAIGNYY, CDR2 EKD. This CDR3 is 16 amino acids long. V trimming: 4 bases; J trimming: 5 bases; junction bases outside the gene matches: 9. CDR3 loop: CACDVLGDTDRDKLIF. CDR3 nucleotides: TGTGCCTGTGATGTACTGGGGGATACGGATCGGGATAAACTCATCTTT.

The chain joins TRDV2 to TRDJ1; 7 bases agree with TRDD3. The CDR3 sequence is 15 residues long. V lost 0 bases and J lost 1; bases outside the gene matches: 4. The germline CDR1 and CDR2 sequences are GEAIGNYY and EKD. This CDR3 is CACDTLGATTDKLIF. The DNA for the CDR3 is TGTGCCTGTGACACCCTGGGGGCAACCACCGATAAACTCATCTTT.

This clone is medium-sized by share. This chain joins TRDV2 and TRDJ3; 13 bases align to TRDD3. The CDR3 covers 21 residues. The germline V gene encodes CDR1 GEAIGNYY and CDR2 EKD. J lost 0 bases, V lost 0 bases, and 7 bases had no gene match. CDR3 in DNA: TGTGCCTGTGACACCTTACTGGGGGATACGCCCGGCTCCTGGGACACCCGACAGATGTTTTTC. Its protein is CACDTLLGDTPGSWDTRQMFF.

The rearrangement links TRDV2 to TRDJ1; 9 bases agree with TRDD3. In germline, CDR1 is GEAIGNYY, CDR2 EKD. J was trimmed by 0 bases and V by 5 bases; bases with no gene match: 12. The CDR3 sequence is 17 residues long. The DNA of the CDR3 is TGTGCCTGTGCCCCTTTGGCGGGGGATACATACACCGATAAACTCATCTTT. Amino acids: CACAPLAGDTYTDKLIF.

Points on this clone: Since a much larger clone is just one base distant, this may be a read error. In the same sample, other DNA sequences code for this CDR3. The chain joins TRDV2 to TRDJ1; TRDD3 matches at 13 bases. This CDR3 is 18 amino acids long. The V and J ends lost 0 bases and 5 bases, in that order; junction bases with no gene match: 11. Germline V CDR1 and CDR2: GEAIGNYY, EKD. CDR3 nucleotide sequence: TGTGCCTGTGACACCGTAACTACTGGGGGATACGGAACTGATAAACTCATCTTT. Translation: CACDTVTTGGYGTDKLIF.